This T cell receptor (beta chain) was documented in a study of identical twins. Germline CDR1 KGHSH, CDR2 LQKENI. This CDR3 region has 16 residues. Via MiXCR, TCRdb re-called the 5' RACE reads, giving one row per CDR3 protein. The repertoire has approximately 1.8 million distinct CDR3 sequences, about 32% of them found once; the top ten carry under 0.35%. To note about this clonotype: Antigen specificity is unknown. One end of the junction fails to match germline, which may point to a read error.

The study, taken as a whole, reports: Diverse VJ usage suggested most zero-insertion clonotypes were not invariant T cells. Beta out-of-frame sequences displayed a weaker excess of sharing between twins.

Sequencing was done on a sample of cord blood. The chain employs TRBV18 and TRBJ2-3; 9 bases line up with TRBD1. This clonotype was obtained from a newborn girl in good health. CDR3 coding DNA: TGTGCCAGCTCACCTTTTGTACAGGGGGCAGCAGATGCGCAGTATTTT. Residues: CASSPFVQGAADAQYF.